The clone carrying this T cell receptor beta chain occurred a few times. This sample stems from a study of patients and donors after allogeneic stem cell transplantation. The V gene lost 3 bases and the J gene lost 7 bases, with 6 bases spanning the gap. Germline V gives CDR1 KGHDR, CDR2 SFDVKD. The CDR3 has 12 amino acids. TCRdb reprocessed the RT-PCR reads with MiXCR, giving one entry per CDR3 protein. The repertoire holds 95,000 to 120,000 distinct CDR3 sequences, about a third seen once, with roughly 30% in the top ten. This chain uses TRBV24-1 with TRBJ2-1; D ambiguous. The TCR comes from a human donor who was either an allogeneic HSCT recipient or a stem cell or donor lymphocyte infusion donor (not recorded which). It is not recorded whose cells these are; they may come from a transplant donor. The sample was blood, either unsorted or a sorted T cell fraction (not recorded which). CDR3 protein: CATSDLLNEQFF. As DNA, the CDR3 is TGTGCCACCAGTGATCTGTTGAATGAGCAGTTCTTC.